A selection of T cell receptor beta chains follows, all from one sample in a study of multiple sclerosis patients with progressive multifocal leukoencephalopathy. TCRdb's copy holds only in-frame clones and misses some; the assay was immunoSEQ multiplex PCR. Of roughly 34,000 clones in the sample, around 89% were seen once. The sample taken for sequencing was PBMCs. These receptors all stem from a human donor with multiple sclerosis. The CDR3 runs from the conserved cysteine through the conserved F or W. The order of the fields is CDR3 protein, CDR3 DNA, J gene, clone size, D gene, V gene. A D gene is named only where the DNA matches it firmly. The size entry is marked missing in some rows and otherwise reads once, few, many or a size class.

CASSDRNYGYTF TGTGCCAGCAGTGACAGGAACTATGGCTACACCTTC TRBJ1-2 NA NA TRBV6-4
CASSPGGGANYGYTF TGTGCCAGCAGCCCAGGAGGGGGCGCTAACTATGGCTACACCTTC TRBJ1-2 NA TRBD1 TRBV11-2
CASSISAGTGNTEAFF TGTGCCAGTAGTATAAGTGCAGGGACAGGCAACACTGAAGCTTTCTTT TRBJ1-1 NA TRBD1 TRBV19
CASKVSGSSGANVLTF TGTGCCAGCAAAGTCTCAGGAAGCTCTGGGGCCAACGTCCTGACTTTC TRBJ2-6 NA NA TRBV27
CASSQDPYEQYF TGCGCCAGCAGCCAAGACCCCTACGAGCAGTACTTC TRBJ2-7 NA NA TRBV4-1
CASSPYRLGGWETQYF TGTGCCAGCAGCCCTTACCGACTGGGGGGGTGGGAGACCCAGTACTTC TRBJ2-5 NA TRBD2 TRBV9
CASSEWGGMNTEAFF TGTGCCAGCAGTGAATGGGGGGGGATGAACACTGAAGCTTTCTTT TRBJ1-1 NA NA TRBV2
CASIEGTSSKPQHF TGTGCCAGCATCGAGGGGACATCGAGTAAGCCCCAGCATTTT TRBJ1-5 NA NA TRBV28
CSAEGEGSRFF TGCAGCGCTGAAGGGGAGGGGAGCAGGTTCTTT TRBJ1-1 NA NA TRBV29-1
CASRLGRQGNTEAFF TGTGCCAGCAGGTTGGGTCGACAGGGGAACACTGAAGCTTTCTTT TRBJ1-1 few TRBD1 TRBV5-5
CASSTGQGSTGELFF TGTGCCAGCAGCACCGGACAGGGTTCCACCGGGGAGCTGTTTTTT TRBJ2-2 NA TRBD1 TRBV7-2
CASSQDENEQFF TGCGCCAGCAGCCAAGATGAAAATGAGCAGTTCTTC TRBJ2-1 NA NA TRBV4-3
CASSYSGQGAREQYF TGTGCCAGCAGTTACTCTGGACAGGGGGCAAGGGAGCAGTACTTC TRBJ2-7 NA TRBD1 TRBV6-5
CAGRQLNYGYTF TGTGCCGGCCGACAGTTAAACTATGGCTACACCTTC TRBJ1-2 NA NA TRBV2
CSGRVTLNTEAFF TGCAGCGGGAGGGTAACACTCAACACTGAAGCTTTCTTT TRBJ1-1 NA NA TRBV29-1
CASSFRQGFNSPLHF TGTGCCAGCAGCTTTCGACAGGGCTTTAATTCACCCCTCCACTTT TRBJ1-6 NA TRBD1 TRBV7-2
CASSLIGNEQFF TGTGCCAGCAGTTTAATAGGGAATGAGCAGTTCTTC TRBJ2-1 NA NA TRBV27
CASGDRFTDTQYF TGTGCCAGTGGGGACAGATTCACAGATACGCAGTATTTT TRBJ2-3 NA TRBD1 TRBV19
CASSQDRRLAGGPDTQYF TGCGCCAGCAGCCAAGACAGGCGACTAGCGGGAGGGCCAGATACGCAGTATTTT TRBJ2-3 NA TRBD2 TRBV4-3
CASSLGTRQGGETQYF TGTGCCAGCAGCCTGGGCACCCGACAGGGTGGGGAGACCCAGTACTTC TRBJ2-5 NA TRBD1 TRBV5-4
CASSINTASGNTIYF TGTGCCAGTAGTATAAACACTGCCTCTGGAAACACCATATATTTT TRBJ1-3 NA NA TRBV19
CASSLLQAGETQYF TGTGCCAGCAGCTTATTACAGGCCGGGGAGACCCAGTACTTC TRBJ2-5 NA NA TRBV13
CATSRDGTGRTEAFF TGTGCCACCAGCAGAGATGGGACAGGGCGGACTGAAGCTTTCTTT TRBJ1-1 NA TRBD1 TRBV15
CASSFPGTQYYGYTF TGTGCCAGCAGCTTCCCAGGGACGCAATACTATGGCTACACCTTC TRBJ1-2 NA NA TRBV5-8
CASSPPASGRHEQYF TGTGCCAGCAGCCCACCGGCCTCCGGGCGCCACGAGCAGTACTTC TRBJ2-7 NA NA TRBV28
CASGLGGRPLDEQFF TGCGCCAGCGGACTCGGCGGGAGGCCCCTCGACGAGCAGTTCTTC TRBJ2-1 NA TRBD2 TRBV5-1
CASSYSSGWGEKLFF TGTGCCAGCAGTTACTCATCGGGTTGGGGTGAAAAACTGTTTTTT TRBJ1-4 NA NA TRBV6-5
CASSRRFLSGGTDTQYF TGTGCCAGCAGCCGACGATTCCTTTCAGGGGGCACAGATACGCAGTATTTT TRBJ2-3 NA NA TRBV7-9
CASSLVIGELFF TGTGCCAGCAGCTTAGTTATCGGGGAGCTGTTTTTT TRBJ2-2 NA NA TRBV11-3
CASSAGTLDTEAFF TGTGCCAGCAGTGCGGGGACTTTGGACACTGAAGCTTTCTTT TRBJ1-1 few NA TRBV6-5
CASSIDPVAVKGYTF TGTGCCAGTAGTATAGATCCAGTAGCGGTGAAGGGCTACACCTTC TRBJ1-2 once NA TRBV19
CASSFRGWADTQYF TGTGCCAGCAGTTTTAGAGGTTGGGCAGATACGCAGTATTTT TRBJ2-3 NA NA TRBV28
CASSVQGDGGYTF TGTGCCAGCAGTGTACAGGGGGATGGTGGCTACACCTTC TRBJ1-2 NA TRBD1 TRBV6-5
CASSLPGLARTGELFF TGCGCCAGCAGCTTGCCCGGACTAGCGAGGACCGGGGAGCTGTTTTTT TRBJ2-2 NA TRBD2 TRBV5-1
CASRDGQSLNEKLFF TGTGCCAGCCGAGACGGACAGAGCCTTAATGAAAAACTGTTTTTT TRBJ1-4 NA NA TRBV28
CASRPTVFSNQPQHF TGTGCCAGCAGACCGACAGTTTTTAGCAATCAGCCCCAGCATTTT TRBJ1-5 once NA TRBV6-5
CASSQNRVNDEQFF TGCGCCAGCAGCCAAAACAGGGTGAATGATGAGCAGTTCTTC TRBJ2-1 NA NA TRBV4-1
CASGKEIPNEQFF TGTGCCAGCGGGAAAGAGATCCCGAATGAGCAGTTCTTC TRBJ2-1 NA NA TRBV2
CASSQDLGQSRNTIYF TGCGCCAGCAGCCAAGATCTCGGGCAAAGCAGAAACACCATATATTTT TRBJ1-3 NA NA TRBV4-1
CASLPPMSTDTQYF TGTGCCAGCCTTCCACCAATGAGCACAGATACGCAGTATTTT TRBJ2-3 NA NA TRBV18
CASSIRSSSYEQYF TGTGCCAGTAGTATTCGGTCCTCCTCCTACGAGCAGTACTTC TRBJ2-7 NA NA TRBV19
CASSLELQGTIYF TGTGCCAGCAGCTTGGAATTGCAGGGCACCATATATTTT TRBJ1-3 once NA TRBV5-5
CASSVVQGTHNEQFF TGTGCCAGCAGCGTAGTTCAGGGGACACACAATGAGCAGTTCTTC TRBJ2-1 NA NA TRBV9
CASRVLSTGNTIYF TGTGCCAGCAGAGTACTAAGTACTGGAAACACCATATATTTT TRBJ1-3 NA NA TRBV28
CASSLDRAHYGYTF TGTGCCAGCAGCTTGGACAGGGCCCACTATGGCTACACCTTC TRBJ1-2 few NA TRBV5-4
CASSLGAGRGTDTQYF TGCGCCAGCAGTTTGGGGGCCGGGCGGGGGACAGATACGCAGTATTTT TRBJ2-3 NA NA TRBV5-1
CASSYDSSYNEQFF TGTGCCAGCAGTTACGACTCATCCTACAATGAGCAGTTCTTC TRBJ2-1 NA NA TRBV6-5
CASSKTEQDNQPQHF TGTGCCAGTAGTAAGACCGAACAAGACAATCAGCCCCAGCATTTT TRBJ1-5 once NA TRBV19
CASTQGVRADTQYF TGTGCCAGTACCCAGGGTGTCAGGGCAGATACGCAGTATTTT TRBJ2-3 NA NA TRBV19
CASSILRGELFF TGTGCCAGCAGCATCCTCAGGGGGGAGCTGTTTTTT TRBJ2-2 NA NA TRBV28
CAISVSTDTEAFF TGTGCCATCAGTGTCTCGACGGACACTGAAGCTTTCTTT TRBJ1-1 few NA TRBV10-3
CGSGHSYNEQFF TGTGGGTCCGGGCACTCCTACAATGAGCAGTTCTTC TRBJ2-1 NA NA TRBV27
CASSGIVGGSSYNEQFF TGTGCCAGCAGCGGAATTGTGGGGGGGAGCTCCTACAATGAGCAGTTCTTC TRBJ2-1 NA TRBD2 TRBV9
CASSVKRDTEQFF TGTGCCAGCAGCGTTAAGCGGGATACTGAGCAGTTCTTC TRBJ2-1 once TRBD2 TRBV9
CASSLSGVQPQHF TGTGCCAGCAGTTTATCGGGGGTTCAGCCCCAGCATTTT TRBJ1-5 few NA TRBV27
CASSSWTGGLSNTEAFF TGTGCCAGCAGTTCTTGGACAGGGGGCCTATCTAACACTGAAGCTTTCTTT TRBJ1-1 once TRBD1 TRBV27
CSALIPGQGGGYTF TGCAGCGCTCTGATTCCGGGACAGGGAGGCGGCTACACCTTC TRBJ1-2 NA TRBD1 TRBV29-1
CASSGLGPSNEQFF TGTGCCAGCAGTGGTCTAGGGCCAAGTAATGAGCAGTTCTTC TRBJ2-1 NA NA TRBV6-1
CSATENYGYTF TGCAGCGCGACAGAAAACTATGGCTACACCTTC TRBJ1-2 NA NA TRBV29-1